This T cell receptor beta chain was profiled in a study of cytomegalovirus exposure and HLA in healthy donors. Study-level findings and limits: With further analysis later on, most CMV-associated TCR beta chains appeared HLA-restricted. The study listed some 160 cytomegalovirus-associated TCR beta chains.

Use of 60 Vbeta and 13 Jbeta primers characterized the PCR. TCRdb's copy holds only in-frame clones and misses some; the assay was immunoSEQ multiplex PCR. The sample contains approximately 110,000 clones, under 85% of which appear only once. Germline V gives CDR1 SGHTA, CDR2 FQGNSA. The CDR3 extends over 14 amino acids. Trimming at V came to 5 bases and at J to 4 bases, leaving 4 bases not matched to a gene. This clone has just a few counts. Its antigen remains unidentified. The sequenced material came from PBMCs. The TCR originated in a young man in good health and CMV-seropositive. The chain uses TRBV7-2 and TRBJ2-7; TRBD1 matches at 11 bases. Here the CDR3 reads CASSPGQGGYEQYF. The CDR3 DNA follows: TGTGCCAGCAGCCCGGGACAGGGGGGATACGAGCAGTACTTC.